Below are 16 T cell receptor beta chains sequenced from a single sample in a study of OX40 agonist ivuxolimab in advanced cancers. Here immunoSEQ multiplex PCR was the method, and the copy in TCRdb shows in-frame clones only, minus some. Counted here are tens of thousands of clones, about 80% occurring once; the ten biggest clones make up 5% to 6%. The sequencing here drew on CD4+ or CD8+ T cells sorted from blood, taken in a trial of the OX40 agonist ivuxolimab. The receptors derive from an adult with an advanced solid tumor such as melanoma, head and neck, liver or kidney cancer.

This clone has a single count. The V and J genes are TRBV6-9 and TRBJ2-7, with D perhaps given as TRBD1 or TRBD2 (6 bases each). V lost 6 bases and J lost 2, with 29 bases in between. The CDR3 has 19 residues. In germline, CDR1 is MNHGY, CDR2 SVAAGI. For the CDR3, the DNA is TGTGCCAGCAGCCTGCTACCGGGACAAAGGACTATAACGGCCTACGAGCAGTACGTC. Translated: CASSLLPGQRTITAYEQYV.

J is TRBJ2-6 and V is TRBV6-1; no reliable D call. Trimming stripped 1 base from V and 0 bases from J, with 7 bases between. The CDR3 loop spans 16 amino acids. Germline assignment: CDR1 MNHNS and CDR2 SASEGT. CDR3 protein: CASSEVSYSGANVLTF. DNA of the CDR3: TGTGCCAGCAGTGAAGTGAGCTACTCTGGGGCCAACGTCCTGACTTTC.

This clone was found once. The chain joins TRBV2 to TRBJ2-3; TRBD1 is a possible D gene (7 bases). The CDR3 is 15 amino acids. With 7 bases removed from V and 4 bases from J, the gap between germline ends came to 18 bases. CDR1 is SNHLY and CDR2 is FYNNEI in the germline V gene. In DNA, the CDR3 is TGTGCCAGCACAGTCGGGACAGTAGCGGCAGATACGCAGTATTTT. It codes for CASTVGTVAADTQYF. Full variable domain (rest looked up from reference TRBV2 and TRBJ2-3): EPEVTQTPSHQVTQMGQEVILRCVPISNHLYFYWYRQILGQKVEFLVSFYNNEISEKSEIFDDQFSVERPDGSNFTLKIRSTKLEDSAMYFCASTVGTVAADTQYFGPGTRLTVL.

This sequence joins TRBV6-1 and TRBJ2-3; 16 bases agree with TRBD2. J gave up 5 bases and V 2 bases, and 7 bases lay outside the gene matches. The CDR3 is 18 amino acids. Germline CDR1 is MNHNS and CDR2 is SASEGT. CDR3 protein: CASSELSGTSGGEDTQYF. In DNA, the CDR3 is TGTGCCAGCAGTGAATTAAGCGGGACTAGCGGGGGGGAAGATACGCAGTATTTT.

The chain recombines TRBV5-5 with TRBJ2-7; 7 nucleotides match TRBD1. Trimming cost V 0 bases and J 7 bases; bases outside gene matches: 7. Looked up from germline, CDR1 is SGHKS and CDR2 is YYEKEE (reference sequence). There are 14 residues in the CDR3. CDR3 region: CASSLGDSPGEQYV. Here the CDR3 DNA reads TGTGCCAGCAGCTTGGGGGACAGCCCGGGGGAGCAGTACGTC.

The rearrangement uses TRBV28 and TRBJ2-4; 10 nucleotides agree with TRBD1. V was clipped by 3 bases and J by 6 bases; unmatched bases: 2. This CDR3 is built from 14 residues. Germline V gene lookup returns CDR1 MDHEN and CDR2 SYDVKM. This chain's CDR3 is CASSFGTGVNIQYF. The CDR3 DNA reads TGTGCCAGCAGTTTCGGGACAGGGGTAAACATTCAGTACTTC.

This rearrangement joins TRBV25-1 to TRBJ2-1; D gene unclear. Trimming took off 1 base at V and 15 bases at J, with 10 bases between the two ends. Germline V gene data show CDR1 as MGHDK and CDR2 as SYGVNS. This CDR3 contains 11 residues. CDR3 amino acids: CASSELAVWFF. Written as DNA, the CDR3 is TGTGCCAGCAGTGAATTGGCAGTTTGGTTCTTC. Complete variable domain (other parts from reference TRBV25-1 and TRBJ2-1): EADIYQTPRYLVIGTGKKITLECSQTMGHDKMYWYQQDPGMELHLIHYSYGVNSTEKGDLSSESTVSRIRTEHFPLTLESARPSHTSQYLCASSELAVWFFGPGTRLTVL.

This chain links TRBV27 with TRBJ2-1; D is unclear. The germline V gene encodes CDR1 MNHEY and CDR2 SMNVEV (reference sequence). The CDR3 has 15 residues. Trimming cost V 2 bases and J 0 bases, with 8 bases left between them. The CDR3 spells CASSLQPSSYNEQFF. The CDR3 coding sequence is TGTGCCAGCAGTTTACAGCCGTCCTCCTACAATGAGCAGTTCTTC.

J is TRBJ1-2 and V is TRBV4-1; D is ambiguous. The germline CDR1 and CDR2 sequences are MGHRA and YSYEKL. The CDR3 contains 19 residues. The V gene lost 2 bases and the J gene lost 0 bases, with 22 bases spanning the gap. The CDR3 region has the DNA TGCGCCAGCAGCCAAACTCTCCTGGGCAGCATTCAAACTAACTATGGCTACACCTTC. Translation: CASSQTLLGSIQTNYGYTF.

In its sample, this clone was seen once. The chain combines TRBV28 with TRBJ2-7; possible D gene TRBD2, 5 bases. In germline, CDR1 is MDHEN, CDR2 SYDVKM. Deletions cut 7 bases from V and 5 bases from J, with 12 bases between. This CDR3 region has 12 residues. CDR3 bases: TGTGCCAGCACCGATCTCGGGGACGAGCAGTACTTC. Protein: CASTDLGDEQYF.

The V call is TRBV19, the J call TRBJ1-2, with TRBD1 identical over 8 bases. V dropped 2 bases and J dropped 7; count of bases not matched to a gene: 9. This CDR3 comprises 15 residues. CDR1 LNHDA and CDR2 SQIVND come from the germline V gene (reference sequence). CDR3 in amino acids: CASSITDRGAAGYTF. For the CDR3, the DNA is TGTGCCAGTAGTATAACCGACAGGGGAGCGGCTGGCTACACCTTC.

The CDR3 region has the DNA TGCGCCAGCAGTCCGGGACAGGGGGCCTGGGAGCAGTACTTC. Its translation: CASSPGQGAWEQYF. This chain uses TRBV4-3 with TRBJ2-7; the match to TRBD1 covers 12 bases. The CDR3 consists of 14 residues. Germline lookup yields CDR1 LGHNA and CDR2 YSLEER. V lost 6 bases to trimming and J lost 7 bases; unmatched junction nucleotides: 7.

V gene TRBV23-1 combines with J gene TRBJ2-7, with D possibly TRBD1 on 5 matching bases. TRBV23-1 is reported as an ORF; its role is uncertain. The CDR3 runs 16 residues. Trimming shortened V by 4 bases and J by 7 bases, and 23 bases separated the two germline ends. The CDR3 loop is CASSRRRRSQVREQYV. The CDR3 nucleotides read TGCGCCAGCAGTCGCCGACGTCGATCACAGGTGAGGGAGCAGTACGTC.

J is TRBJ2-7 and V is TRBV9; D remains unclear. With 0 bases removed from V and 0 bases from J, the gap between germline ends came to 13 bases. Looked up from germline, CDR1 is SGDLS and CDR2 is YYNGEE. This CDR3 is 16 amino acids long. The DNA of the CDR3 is TGTGCCAGCAGCGTAGAAAGTACGGTGAACTCCTACGAGCAGTACTTC. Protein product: CASSVESTVNSYEQYF.

The DNA of the CDR3 is TGTGCCAGTAGAAAGAGAGGTTCTCCTAACACTGAAGCTTTCTTT. This encodes CASRKRGSPNTEAFF. The chain has TRBV19 and TRBJ1-1; D is uncertain. Germline V gene data show CDR1 as LNHDA and CDR2 as SQIVND (reference sequence). The CDR3 is 15 residues long. Trimming removed 6 bases from V and 2 bases from J, with 16 bases in between.

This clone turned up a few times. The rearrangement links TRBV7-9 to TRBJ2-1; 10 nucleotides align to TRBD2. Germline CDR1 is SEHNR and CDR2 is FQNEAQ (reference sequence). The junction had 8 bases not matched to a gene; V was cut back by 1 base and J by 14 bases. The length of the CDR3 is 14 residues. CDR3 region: CASSLVVTGTSEFF. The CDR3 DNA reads TGTGCCAGCAGCTTAGTAGTCACCGGGACTAGCGAGTTCTTC.